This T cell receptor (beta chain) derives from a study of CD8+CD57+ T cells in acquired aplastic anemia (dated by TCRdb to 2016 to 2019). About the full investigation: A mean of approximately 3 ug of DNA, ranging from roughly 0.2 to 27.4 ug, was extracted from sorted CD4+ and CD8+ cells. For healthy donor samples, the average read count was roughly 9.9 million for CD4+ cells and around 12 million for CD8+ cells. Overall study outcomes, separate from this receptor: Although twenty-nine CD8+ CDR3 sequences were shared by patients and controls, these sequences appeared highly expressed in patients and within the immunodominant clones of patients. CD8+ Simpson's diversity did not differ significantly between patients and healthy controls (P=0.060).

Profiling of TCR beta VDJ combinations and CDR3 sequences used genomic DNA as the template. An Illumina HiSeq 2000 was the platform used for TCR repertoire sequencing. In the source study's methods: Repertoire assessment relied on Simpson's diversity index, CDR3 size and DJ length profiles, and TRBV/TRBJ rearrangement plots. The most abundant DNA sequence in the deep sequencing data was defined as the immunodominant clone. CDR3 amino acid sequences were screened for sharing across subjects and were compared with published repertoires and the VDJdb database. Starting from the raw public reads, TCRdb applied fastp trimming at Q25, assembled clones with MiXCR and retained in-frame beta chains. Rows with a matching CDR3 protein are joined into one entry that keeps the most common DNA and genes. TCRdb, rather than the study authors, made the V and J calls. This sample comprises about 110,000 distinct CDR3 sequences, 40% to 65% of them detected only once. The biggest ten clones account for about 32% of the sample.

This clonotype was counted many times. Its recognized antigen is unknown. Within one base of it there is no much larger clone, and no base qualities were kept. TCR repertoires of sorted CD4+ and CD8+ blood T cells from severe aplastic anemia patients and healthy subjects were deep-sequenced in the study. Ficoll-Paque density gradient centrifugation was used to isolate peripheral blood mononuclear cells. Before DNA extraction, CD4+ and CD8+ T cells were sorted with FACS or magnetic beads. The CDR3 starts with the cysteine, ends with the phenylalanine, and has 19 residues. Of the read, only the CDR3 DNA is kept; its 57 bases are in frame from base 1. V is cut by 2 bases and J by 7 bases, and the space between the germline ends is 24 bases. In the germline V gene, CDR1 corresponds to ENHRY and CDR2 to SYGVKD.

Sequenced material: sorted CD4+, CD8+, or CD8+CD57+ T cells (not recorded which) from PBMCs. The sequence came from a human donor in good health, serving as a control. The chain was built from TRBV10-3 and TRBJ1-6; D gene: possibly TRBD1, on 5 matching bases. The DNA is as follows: TGTGCCATCAGTGAGAGCAACCCCCAGGGTTGGGGACCAAATTCACCCCTCCACTTT. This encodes CAISESNPQGWGPNSPLHF.